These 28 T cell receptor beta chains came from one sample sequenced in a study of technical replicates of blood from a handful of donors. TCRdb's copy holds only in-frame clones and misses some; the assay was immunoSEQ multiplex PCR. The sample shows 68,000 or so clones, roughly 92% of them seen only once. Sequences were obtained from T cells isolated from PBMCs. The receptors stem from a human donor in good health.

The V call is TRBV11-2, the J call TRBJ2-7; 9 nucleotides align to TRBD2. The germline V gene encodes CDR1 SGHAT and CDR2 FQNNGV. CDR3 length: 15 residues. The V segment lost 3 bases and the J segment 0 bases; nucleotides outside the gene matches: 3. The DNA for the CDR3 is TGTGCCAGCAGCTTTACTAGCGGGCCCTCCTACGAGCAGTACTTC. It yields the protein CASSFTSGPSYEQYF.

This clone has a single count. This chain's CDR3 is CAWSVLLAKNIQYF. CDR3 coding DNA: TGTGCCTGGAGTGTACTTCTAGCCAAAAACATTCAGTACTTC. This chain connects TRBV30 to TRBJ2-4; D is uncertain. The CDR3 length is 14 residues. V gave up 0 bases and J gave up 0 bases, with 6 bases separating them. Germline V gives CDR1 GTSNPN, CDR2 SVGIG (reference sequence).

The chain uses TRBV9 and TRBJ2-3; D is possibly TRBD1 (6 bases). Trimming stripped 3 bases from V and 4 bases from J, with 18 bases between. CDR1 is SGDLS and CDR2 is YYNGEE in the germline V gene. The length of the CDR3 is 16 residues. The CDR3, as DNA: TGTGCCAGCAGCGGGGCCCGAGGGGGTATCGCAGATACGCAGTATTTT. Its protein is CASSGARGGIADTQYF.

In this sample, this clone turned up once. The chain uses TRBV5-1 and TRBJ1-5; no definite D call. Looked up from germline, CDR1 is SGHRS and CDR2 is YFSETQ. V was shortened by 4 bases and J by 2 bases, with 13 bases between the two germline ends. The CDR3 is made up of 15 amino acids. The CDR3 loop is CASSLEGRGNQPQHF. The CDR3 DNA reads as TGCGCCAGCAGCCTCGAGGGCAGAGGCAATCAGCCCCAGCATTTT.

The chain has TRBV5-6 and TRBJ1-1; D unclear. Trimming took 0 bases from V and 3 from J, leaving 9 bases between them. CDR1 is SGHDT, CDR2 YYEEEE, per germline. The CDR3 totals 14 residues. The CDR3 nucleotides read TGTGCCAGCAGCTTGGCGGGAATTGACACTGAAGCTTTCTTT. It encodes CASSLAGIDTEAFF.

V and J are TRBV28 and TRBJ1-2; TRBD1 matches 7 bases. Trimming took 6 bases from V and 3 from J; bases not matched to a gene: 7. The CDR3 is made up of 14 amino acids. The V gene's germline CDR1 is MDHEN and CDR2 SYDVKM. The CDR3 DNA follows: TGTGCCAGCAGACCGACAGGGAGATACTATGGCTACACCTTC. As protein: CASRPTGRYYGYTF.

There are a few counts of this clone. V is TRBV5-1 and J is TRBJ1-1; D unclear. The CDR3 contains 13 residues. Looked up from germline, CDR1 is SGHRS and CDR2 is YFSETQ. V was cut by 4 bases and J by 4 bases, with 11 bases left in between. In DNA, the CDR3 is TGCGCCAGCAGCCCCTCTGGTAGCACTGAAGCTTTCTTT. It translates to CASSPSGSTEAFF.

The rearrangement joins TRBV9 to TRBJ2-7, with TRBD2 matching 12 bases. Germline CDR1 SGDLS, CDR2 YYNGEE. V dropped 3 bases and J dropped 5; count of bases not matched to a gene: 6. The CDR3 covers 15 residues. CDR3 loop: CASSAGLAGNHEQYF. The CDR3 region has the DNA TGTGCCAGCAGCGCTGGACTAGCGGGAAATCACGAGCAGTACTTC.

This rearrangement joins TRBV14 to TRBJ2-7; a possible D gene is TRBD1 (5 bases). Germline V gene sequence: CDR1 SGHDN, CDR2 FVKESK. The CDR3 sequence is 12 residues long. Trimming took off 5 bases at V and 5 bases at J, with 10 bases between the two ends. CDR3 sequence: CASSFGRDEQYF. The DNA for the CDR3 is TGTGCCAGCAGCTTCGGCAGGGACGAGCAGTACTTC.

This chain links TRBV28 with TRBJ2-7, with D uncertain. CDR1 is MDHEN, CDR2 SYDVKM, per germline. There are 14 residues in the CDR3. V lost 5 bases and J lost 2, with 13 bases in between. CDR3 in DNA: TGTGCCAGCAGTACCCCCTCGCGAGCCTACGAGCAGTACTTC. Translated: CASSTPSRAYEQYF.

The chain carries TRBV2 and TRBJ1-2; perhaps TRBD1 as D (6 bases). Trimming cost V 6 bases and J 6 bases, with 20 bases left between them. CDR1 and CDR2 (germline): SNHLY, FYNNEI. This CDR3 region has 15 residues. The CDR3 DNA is TGTGCCAGCAGCAATACTAGGCAGGGGAGTGATGGCTACACCTTC. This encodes CASSNTRQGSDGYTF.

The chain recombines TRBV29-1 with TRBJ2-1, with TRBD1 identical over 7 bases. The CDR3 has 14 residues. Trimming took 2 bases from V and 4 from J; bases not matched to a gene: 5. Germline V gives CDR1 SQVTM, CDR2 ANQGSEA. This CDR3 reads CSVELTGLYNEQFF. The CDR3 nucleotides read TGCAGCGTTGAACTGACAGGGTTATACAATGAGCAGTTCTTC.

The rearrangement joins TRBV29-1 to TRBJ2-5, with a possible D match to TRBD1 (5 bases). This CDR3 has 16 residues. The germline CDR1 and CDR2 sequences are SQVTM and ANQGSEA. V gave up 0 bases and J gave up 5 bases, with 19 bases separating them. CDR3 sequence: CSVEDINGFPGETQYF. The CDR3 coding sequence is TGCAGCGTTGAAGATATCAACGGTTTCCCAGGGGAGACCCAGTACTTC.

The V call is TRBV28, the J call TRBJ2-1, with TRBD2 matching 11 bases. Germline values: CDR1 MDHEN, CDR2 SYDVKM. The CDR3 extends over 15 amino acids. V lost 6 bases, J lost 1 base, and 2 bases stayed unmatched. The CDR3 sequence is CASSIAGGSYNEQFF. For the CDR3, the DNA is TGTGCCAGCAGCATAGCGGGAGGGTCCTACAATGAGCAGTTCTTC.

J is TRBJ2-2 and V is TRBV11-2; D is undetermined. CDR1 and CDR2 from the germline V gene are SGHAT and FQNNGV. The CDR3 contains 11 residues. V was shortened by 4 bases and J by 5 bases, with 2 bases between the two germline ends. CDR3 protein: CASSSTGELFF. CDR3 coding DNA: TGTGCCAGCAGCTCAACCGGGGAGCTGTTTTTT.

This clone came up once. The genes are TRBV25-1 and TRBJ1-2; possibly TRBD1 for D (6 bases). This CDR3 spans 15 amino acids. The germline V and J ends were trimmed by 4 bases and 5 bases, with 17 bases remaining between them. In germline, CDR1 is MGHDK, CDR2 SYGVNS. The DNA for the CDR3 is TGTGCCAGCAGTGGGACAGCGAAATCAAAGTATGGCTACACCTTC. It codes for CASSGTAKSKYGYTF.

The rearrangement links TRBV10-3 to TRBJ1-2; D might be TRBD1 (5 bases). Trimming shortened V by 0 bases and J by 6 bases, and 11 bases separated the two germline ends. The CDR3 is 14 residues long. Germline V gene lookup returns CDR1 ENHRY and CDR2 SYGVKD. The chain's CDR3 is CAISESGGNNGYTF. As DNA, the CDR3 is TGTGCCATCAGTGAGTCGGGGGGAAACAATGGCTACACCTTC.

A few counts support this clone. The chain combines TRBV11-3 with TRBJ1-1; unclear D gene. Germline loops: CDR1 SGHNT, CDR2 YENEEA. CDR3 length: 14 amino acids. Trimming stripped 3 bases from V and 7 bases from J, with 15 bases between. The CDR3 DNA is TGTGCCAGCAGCTTCGGTAGCCGGACTGGTGAAGCTTTCTTT. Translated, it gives CASSFGSRTGEAFF.

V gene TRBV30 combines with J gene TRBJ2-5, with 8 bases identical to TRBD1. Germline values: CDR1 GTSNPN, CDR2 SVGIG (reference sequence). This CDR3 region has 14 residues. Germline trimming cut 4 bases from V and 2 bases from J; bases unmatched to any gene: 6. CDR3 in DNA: TGTGCCTGGACCCGACAGGGGTGGCAAGAGACCCAGTACTTC. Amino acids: CAWTRQGWQETQYF.

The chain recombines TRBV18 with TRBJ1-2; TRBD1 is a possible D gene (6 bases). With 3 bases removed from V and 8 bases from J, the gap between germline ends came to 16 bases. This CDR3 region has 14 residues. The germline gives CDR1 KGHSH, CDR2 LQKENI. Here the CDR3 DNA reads TGTGCCAGCTCACCGGACAGCCACTCGAGAGGCTACACCTTC. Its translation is CASSPDSHSRGYTF.

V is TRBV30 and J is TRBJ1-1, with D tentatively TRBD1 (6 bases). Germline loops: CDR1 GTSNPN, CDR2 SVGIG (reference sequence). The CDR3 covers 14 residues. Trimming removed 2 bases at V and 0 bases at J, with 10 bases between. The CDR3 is CAWSRGQMNTEAFF. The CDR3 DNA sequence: TGTGCCTGGAGTCGCGGACAGATGAACACTGAAGCTTTCTTT.

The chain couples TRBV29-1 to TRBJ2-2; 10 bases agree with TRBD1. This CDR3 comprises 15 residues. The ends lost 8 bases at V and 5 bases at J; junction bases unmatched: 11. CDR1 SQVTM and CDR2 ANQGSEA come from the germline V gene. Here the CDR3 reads CSTGDRQGATGELFF. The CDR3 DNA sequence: TGCAGCACTGGGGACCGACAGGGGGCGACCGGGGAGCTGTTTTTT.

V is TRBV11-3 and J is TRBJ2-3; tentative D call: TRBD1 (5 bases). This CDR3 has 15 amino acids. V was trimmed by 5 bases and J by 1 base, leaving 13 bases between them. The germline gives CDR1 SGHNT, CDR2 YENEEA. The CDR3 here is CASSHQGRGTDTQYF. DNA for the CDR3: TGTGCCAGCAGCCATCAGGGCCGGGGCACAGATACGCAGTATTTT.

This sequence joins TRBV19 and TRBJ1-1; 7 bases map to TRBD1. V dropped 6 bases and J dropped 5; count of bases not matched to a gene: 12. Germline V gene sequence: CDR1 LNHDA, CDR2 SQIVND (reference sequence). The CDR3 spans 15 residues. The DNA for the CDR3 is TGTGCCAGTAGAGAAGACAGGGCAGGGAGGACTGAAGCTTTCTTT. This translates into CASREDRAGRTEAFF.

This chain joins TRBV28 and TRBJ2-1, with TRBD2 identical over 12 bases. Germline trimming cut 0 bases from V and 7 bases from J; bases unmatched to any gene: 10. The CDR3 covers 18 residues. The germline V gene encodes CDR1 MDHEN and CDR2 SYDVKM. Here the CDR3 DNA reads TGTGCCAGCAGTTTATGGCCGTGGACTAGCGGGATTACGAATGAGCAGTTCTTC. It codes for CASSLWPWTSGITNEQFF.

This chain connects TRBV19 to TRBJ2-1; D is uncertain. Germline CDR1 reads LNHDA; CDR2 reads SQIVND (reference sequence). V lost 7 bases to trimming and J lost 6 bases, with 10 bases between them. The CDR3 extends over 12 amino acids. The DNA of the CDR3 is TGTGCCAGTATGCGAAATGGCAATGAGCAGTTCTTC. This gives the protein CASMRNGNEQFF.

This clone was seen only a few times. The CDR3 sequence: CAIGQANQPQHF. CDR3 nucleotides: TGTGCCATCGGACAAGCCAATCAGCCCCAGCATTTT. The V and J genes are TRBV10-3 and TRBJ1-5, with D possibly being TRBD1 (5 bases). V was pared by 8 bases and J by 3 bases, with 8 bases between. This CDR3 has 12 residues. Germline CDR1 is ENHRY and CDR2 is SYGVKD.

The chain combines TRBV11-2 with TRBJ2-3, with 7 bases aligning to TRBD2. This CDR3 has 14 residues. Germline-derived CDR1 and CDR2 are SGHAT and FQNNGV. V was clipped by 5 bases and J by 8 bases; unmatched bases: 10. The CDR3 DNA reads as TGTGCCAGCAGCCACGGGACCGCGGGAGTTACGCAGTATTTT. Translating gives CASSHGTAGVTQYF.